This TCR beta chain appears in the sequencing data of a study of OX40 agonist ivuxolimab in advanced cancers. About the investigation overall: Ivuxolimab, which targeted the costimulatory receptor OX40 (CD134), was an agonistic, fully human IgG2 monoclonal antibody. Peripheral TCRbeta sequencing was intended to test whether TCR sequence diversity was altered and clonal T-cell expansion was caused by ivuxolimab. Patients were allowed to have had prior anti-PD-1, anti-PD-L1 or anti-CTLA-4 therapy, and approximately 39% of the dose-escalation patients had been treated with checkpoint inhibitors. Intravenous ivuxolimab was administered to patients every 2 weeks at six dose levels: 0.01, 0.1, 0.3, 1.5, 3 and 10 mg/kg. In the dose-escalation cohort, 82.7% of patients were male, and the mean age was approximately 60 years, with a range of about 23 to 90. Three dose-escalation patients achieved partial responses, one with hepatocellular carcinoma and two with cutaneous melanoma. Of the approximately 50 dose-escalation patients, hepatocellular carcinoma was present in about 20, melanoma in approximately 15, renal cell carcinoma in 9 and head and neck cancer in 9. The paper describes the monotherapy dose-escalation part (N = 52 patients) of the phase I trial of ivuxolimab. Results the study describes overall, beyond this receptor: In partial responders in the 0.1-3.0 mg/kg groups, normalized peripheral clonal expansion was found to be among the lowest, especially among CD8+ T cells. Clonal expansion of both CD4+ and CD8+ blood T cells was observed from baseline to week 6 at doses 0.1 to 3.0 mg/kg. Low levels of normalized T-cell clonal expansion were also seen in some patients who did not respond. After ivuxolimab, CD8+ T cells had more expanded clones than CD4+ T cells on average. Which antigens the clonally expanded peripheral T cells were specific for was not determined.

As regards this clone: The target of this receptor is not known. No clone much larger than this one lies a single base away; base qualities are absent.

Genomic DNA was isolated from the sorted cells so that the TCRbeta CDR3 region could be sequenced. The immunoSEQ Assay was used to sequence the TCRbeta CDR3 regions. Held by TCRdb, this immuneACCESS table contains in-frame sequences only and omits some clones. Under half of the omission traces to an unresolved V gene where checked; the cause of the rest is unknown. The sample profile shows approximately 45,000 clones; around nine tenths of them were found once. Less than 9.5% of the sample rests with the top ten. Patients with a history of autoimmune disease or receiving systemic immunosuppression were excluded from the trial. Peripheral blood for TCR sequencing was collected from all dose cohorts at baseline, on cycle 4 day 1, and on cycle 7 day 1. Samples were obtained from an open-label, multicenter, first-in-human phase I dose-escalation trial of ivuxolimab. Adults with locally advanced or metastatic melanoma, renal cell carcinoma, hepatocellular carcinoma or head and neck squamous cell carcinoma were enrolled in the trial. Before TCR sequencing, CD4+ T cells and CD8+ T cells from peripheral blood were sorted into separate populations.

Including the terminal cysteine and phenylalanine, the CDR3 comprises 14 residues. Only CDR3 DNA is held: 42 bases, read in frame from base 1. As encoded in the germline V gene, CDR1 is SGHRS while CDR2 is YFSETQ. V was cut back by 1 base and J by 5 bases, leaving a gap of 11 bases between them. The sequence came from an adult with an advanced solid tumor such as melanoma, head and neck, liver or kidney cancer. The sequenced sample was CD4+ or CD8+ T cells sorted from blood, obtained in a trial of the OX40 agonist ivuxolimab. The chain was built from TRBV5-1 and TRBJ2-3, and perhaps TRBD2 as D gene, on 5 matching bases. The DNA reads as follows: TGCGCCAGCAGCTTGTTCCTAGCTGGAGATACGCAGTATTTT. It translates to CASSLFLAGDTQYF.